This T cell receptor beta chain was retrieved from a study of cytomegalovirus exposure and HLA in healthy donors. The study, taken as a whole, reports: Later examination showed HLA-associated TCR beta chains had greater clonal expansion than equally common others. HLA allele associations emerged for under 20,000 TCR beta sequences in a later analysis, at 0.05 false discovery rate. It was reported that the classifier diagnosed cytomegalovirus status with high specificity and sensitivity in both the original and validation cohorts.

About this clone itself: The antigen is unknown.

Each donor's status was that of a healthy bone marrow donor. The PCR used 60 Vbeta and 13 Jbeta primers. Some clones are missing from TCRdb's copy, which holds only in-frame ones; the method was immunoSEQ multiplex PCR. The sample records nearly 95,000 clones, over 55% being singletons. The germline CDR1 and CDR2 sequences are SGHDN and FVKESK. Trimming stripped 3 bases from V and 0 bases from J, with 11 bases between. This CDR3 is built from 15 residues. The specimen sequenced was PBMCs. The origin of this receptor is a woman under 40 in good health and CMV-seronegative. V and J are TRBV14 and TRBJ1-1; a possible D gene is TRBD1 (5 bases). CDR3 residues: CASSHRQPLNTEAFF. The CDR3 DNA follows: TGTGCCAGCAGCCACCGACAGCCCCTGAACACTGAAGCTTTCTTT.